This T cell receptor (beta chain) was observed in a study of shared clonotypes between healthy human individuals. This clone was counted only a few times. Authors' methods: Without quality scores, immunoSEQ junctional reads could not be filtered like full-length reads. Assay used: immunoSEQ multiplex PCR; TCRdb lists only in-frame clones, some missing. V, J and clone size reflect that table, while D and trimming were determined from the DNA. The sample holds around 990,000 clones, 60% to 85% seen once. The source of this sequence is a man between 18 and 29 years old in good health. Some clones in this sample may be carry-over from other donors' samples. Sequencing was done on a sample of memory CD4+ T cells from PBMCs. Subset indicated: CD45RA-negative fraction.

The CDR3 region is CASSRGDEQYF. As DNA, the CDR3 is TGTGCCAGCAGCCGGGGGGACGAGCAGTACTTC. The chain recombines TRBV9 with TRBJ2-7, with 7 positions matching TRBD2. CDR3 length equals 11 residues. CDR1 is SGDLS and CDR2 is YYNGEE in the germline V gene. J was trimmed by 5 bases and V by 4 bases; bases with no gene match: 0. The variable domain in full, completed from reference TRBV9 and TRBJ2-7, reads DSGVTQTPKHLITATGQRVTLRCSPRSGDLSVYWYQQSLDQGLQFLIQYYNGEERAKGNILERFSAQQFPDLHSELNLSSLELGDSALYFCASSRGDEQYFGPGTRLTVT.